Sequencing of this T cell receptor (beta chain) was carried out in a study of cytomegalovirus exposure and HLA in healthy donors. Germline CDR1 is SGHAT and CDR2 is FQNNGV. CDR3 length: 13 residues. V was trimmed by 1 base and J by 6 bases, leaving 10 bases between them. This clone was picked up one time. Primers: 60 Vbeta forward and 13 Jbeta reverse. Profiling relied on immunoSEQ multiplex PCR, and the TCRdb table lists in-frame clones only, not all of them. The sample lists 100,000 to 150,000 clones, around 76% occurring once. Sequencing was carried out using PBMCs. The clonotype comes from a woman aged 45-59 years in good health and CMV-seronegative. The gene calls are TRBV11-2 and TRBJ2-7; D gene uncertain. CDR3 amino acids: CASSLVPTSEQYF. CDR3 nucleotide sequence: TGTGCCAGCAGCTTAGTCCCGACTTCCGAGCAGTACTTC.